The source of this T cell receptor beta chain is a study of T cell changes during pregnancy in multiple sclerosis. Deletions cut 5 bases from V and 2 bases from J, with 15 bases between. The V gene's germline CDR1 is SEHNR and CDR2 FQNEAQ (reference sequence). CDR3 size: 15 residues. Clones were read by immunoSEQ multiplex PCR, and TCRdb kept only the in-frame ones, dropping some. Altogether roughly 90,000 clones are present, approximately 90% being singletons, with the ten largest covering approximately 0.99%. The TCR comes from a female donor with multiple sclerosis, enrolled in a pregnancy study. The chain uses TRBV7-9 and TRBJ2-5, with D tentatively TRBD1 (7 bases). The starting material was peripheral blood, obtained before pregnancy. CDR3 in amino acids: CASSAAGQKQETQYF. CDR3 coding DNA: TGTGCCAGCAGCGCCGCGGGACAGAAGCAAGAGACCCAGTACTTC.